This T cell receptor (beta chain) derives from a study of cytomegalovirus exposure and HLA in healthy donors. As for the donors, each was a healthy bone marrow donor. The germline V gene encodes CDR1 SGDLS and CDR2 YYNGEE. The V and J ends lost 0 bases and 5 bases, in that order; junction bases with no gene match: 6. CDR3 size: 16 residues. The PCR had 60 Vbeta and 13 Jbeta primers. Clones were sequenced by immunoSEQ multiplex PCR, and TCRdb holds only the in-frame ones, with some missing. The sample comprises roughly 100,000 clones, 78% of which are singletons, and approximately 1.3% rests with the top ten.

Sequenced sample: PBMCs. This TCR derives from a man in his thirties or forties in good health and CMV-seronegative. V is TRBV9 and J is TRBJ2-3; 10 nucleotides line up with TRBD2. The CDR3 region is CASSVGLAGVGDTQYF. As DNA, the CDR3 is TGTGCCAGCAGCGTAGGCCTAGCGGGAGTAGGAGATACGCAGTATTTT.